This is a list of T cell receptor beta chains from one sample in a study of human T cells and chemical hapten exposure. MiXCR, applied by TCRdb to the RACE reads, yields one record per CDR3 protein. Among more than 70,000 distinct CDR3 sequences listed, about 8.7% were seen once. The sequenced sample consisted of whole blood. The receptors here all came from a female donor in good health. Some clones in this sample may be carry-over from other donors' samples. Both conserved end residues are part of each CDR3. Fields, in order: clone size, J gene, V gene, D gene, CDR3 DNA, CDR3 protein. The D gene is left open where the match is weak. Size tells how often a clone was seen (once, few, many) or the class of an expanded clone, and some rows leave it out.

clone size: many
J gene: TRBJ2-7
V gene: TRBV20-1
D gene: -
CDR3 DNA: TGCAGTGCTAGAGTGGACAGAGCCAGTTACGAGCAGTACTTC
CDR3 protein: CSARVDRASYEQYF

clone size: few
J gene: TRBJ1-1
V gene: TRBV20-1
D gene: -
CDR3 DNA: TGCAGTGCTAGCAAAACTGGGGATTCTGAAGCTTTCTTT
CDR3 protein: CSASKTGDSEAFF

clone size: many
J gene: TRBJ2-5
V gene: TRBV29-1
D gene: -
CDR3 DNA: TGCAGCGTTGACCTGGGGTGGGTTAGAGAGACCCAGTACTTC
CDR3 protein: CSVDLGWVRETQYF

clone size: -
J gene: TRBJ2-2
V gene: TRBV7-2
D gene: -
CDR3 DNA: TGTGCCAGCAGCTTAGAACGGAGCACCGGGGAGCTGTTTTTT
CDR3 protein: CASSLERSTGELFF

clone size: many
J gene: TRBJ1-6
V gene: TRBV27
D gene: -
CDR3 DNA: TGTGCCAGCAGTTTATTCCGAAAGTGGGGCCACCTTCTCTCCTATAATTCACCCCTCCACTTT
CDR3 protein: CASSLFRKWGHLLSYNSPLHF

clone size: many
J gene: TRBJ2-5
V gene: TRBV5-1
D gene: -
CDR3 DNA: TGCGCCAGCCTCCAAGAGACCCAGTACTTC
CDR3 protein: CASLQETQYF

clone size: -
J gene: TRBJ2-1
V gene: TRBV5-1
D gene: TRBD2
CDR3 DNA: TGCGCCAGCAACATAGCGGGGGGGTTCAATGAGCAGTTCTTC
CDR3 protein: CASNIAGGFNEQFF

clone size: many
J gene: TRBJ2-5
V gene: TRBV15
D gene: -
CDR3 DNA: TGTGCCACCAGCAGAGGTTTCCGGGGACTCCAAGAGACCCAGTACTTC
CDR3 protein: CATSRGFRGLQETQYF

clone size: few
J gene: TRBJ2-3
V gene: TRBV12-3/TRBV12-4
D gene: TRBD2
CDR3 DNA: TGTGCCAGCAGTCCCCTAAATAGGACTAGCGGGAGGCTTCGGTATTTT
CDR3 protein: CASSPLNRTSGRLRYF

clone size: -
J gene: TRBJ1-1
V gene: TRBV29-1
D gene: -
CDR3 DNA: TGCAGCGTTGAAGTGGAATGGGCCATGGACACTGAAGCTTTCTTT
CDR3 protein: CSVEVEWAMDTEAFF

clone size: few
J gene: TRBJ2-1
V gene: TRBV11-2
D gene: -
CDR3 DNA: TGTGCCAGCAGCCCCCTCCGCGGGAACAATGAGCAGTTCTTC
CDR3 protein: CASSPLRGNNEQFF

clone size: -
J gene: TRBJ2-3
V gene: TRBV7-9
D gene: -
CDR3 DNA: TGTGCCAGCAGCTTTGCGGTTAGCACAGATACGCAGTATTTT
CDR3 protein: CASSFAVSTDTQYF

clone size: -
J gene: TRBJ2-3
V gene: TRBV15
D gene: TRBD2
CDR3 DNA: TGTGCCACCAGCAGAGATTCGGGGGGACTAGCGGGAGGGACAGATACGCAGTATTTT
CDR3 protein: CATSRDSGGLAGGTDTQYF

clone size: -
J gene: TRBJ1-1
V gene: TRBV12-3/TRBV12-4
D gene: -
CDR3 DNA: TGTGCCAGCAGTCCGCATGCAGGGAGGATGGCTGAAGCTTTCTTT
CDR3 protein: CASSPHAGRMAEAFF

clone size: many
J gene: TRBJ2-1
V gene: TRBV3-1
D gene: -
CDR3 DNA: TGTGCCAGCAGCCAAACCCGAAATGAGCAGTTCTTC
CDR3 protein: CASSQTRNEQFF

clone size: -
J gene: TRBJ2-3
V gene: TRBV5-6
D gene: -
CDR3 DNA: TGTGCCAGCAGCTTGATGAGGGGAGATACGCAGTATTTT
CDR3 protein: CASSLMRGDTQYF

clone size: few
J gene: TRBJ1-1
V gene: TRBV20-1
D gene: -
CDR3 DNA: TGCAGTGCTAGAGATCCACGACAGGACACTGAAGCTTTCTTT
CDR3 protein: CSARDPRQDTEAFF